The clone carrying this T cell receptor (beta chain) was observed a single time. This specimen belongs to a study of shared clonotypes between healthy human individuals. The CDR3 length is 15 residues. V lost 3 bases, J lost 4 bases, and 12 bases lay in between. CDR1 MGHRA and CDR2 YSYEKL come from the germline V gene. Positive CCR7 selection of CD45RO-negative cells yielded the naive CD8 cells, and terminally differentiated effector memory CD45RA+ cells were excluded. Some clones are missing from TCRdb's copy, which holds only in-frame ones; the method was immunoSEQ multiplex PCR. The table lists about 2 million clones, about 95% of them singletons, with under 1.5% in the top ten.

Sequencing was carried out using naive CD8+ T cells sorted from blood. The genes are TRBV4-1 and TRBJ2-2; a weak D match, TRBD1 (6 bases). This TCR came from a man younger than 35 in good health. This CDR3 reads CASSHSGVGTGELFF. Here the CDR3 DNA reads TGCGCCAGCAGCCATTCAGGGGTGGGCACCGGGGAGCTGTTTTTT.